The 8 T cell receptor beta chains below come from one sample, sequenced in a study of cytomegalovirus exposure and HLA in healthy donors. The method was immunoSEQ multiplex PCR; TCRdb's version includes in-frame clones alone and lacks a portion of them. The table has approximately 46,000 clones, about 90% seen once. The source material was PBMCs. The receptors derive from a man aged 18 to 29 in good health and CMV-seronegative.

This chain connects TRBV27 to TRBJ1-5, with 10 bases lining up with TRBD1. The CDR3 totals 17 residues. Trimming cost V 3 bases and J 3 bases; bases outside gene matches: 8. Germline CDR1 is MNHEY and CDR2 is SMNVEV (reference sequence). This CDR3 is CASSFYGTGVLNQPQHF. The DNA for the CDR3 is TGTGCCAGCAGTTTTTACGGGACAGGGGTTCTCAATCAGCCCCAGCATTTT.

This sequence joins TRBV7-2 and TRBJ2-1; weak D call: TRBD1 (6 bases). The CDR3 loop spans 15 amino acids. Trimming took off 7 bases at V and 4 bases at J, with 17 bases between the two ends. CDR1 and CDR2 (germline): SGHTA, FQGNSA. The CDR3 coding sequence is TGTGCCAGCATCGACGACAGGTTCCCTTACAATGAGCAGTTCTTC. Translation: CASIDDRFPYNEQFF.

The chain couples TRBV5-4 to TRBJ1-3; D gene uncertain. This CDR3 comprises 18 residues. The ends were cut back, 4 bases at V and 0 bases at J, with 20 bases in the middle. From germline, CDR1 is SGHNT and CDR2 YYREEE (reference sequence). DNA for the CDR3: TGTGCCAGCAGCCCGGCCCCCCTGCGGGAGAGCTCTGGAAACACCATATATTTT. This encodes CASSPAPLRESSGNTIYF.

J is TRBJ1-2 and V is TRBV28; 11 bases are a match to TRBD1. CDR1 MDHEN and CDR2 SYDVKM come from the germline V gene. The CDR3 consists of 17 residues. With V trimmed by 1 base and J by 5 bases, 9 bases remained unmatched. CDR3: CASSLSKGTGGEYGYTF. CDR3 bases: TGTGCCAGCAGTTTATCTAAAGGGACAGGGGGGGAATATGGCTACACCTTC.

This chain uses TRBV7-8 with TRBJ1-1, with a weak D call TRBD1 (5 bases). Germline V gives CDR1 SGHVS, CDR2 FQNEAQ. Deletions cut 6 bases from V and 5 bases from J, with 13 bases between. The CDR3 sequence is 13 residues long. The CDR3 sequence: CASSWPGGTEAFF. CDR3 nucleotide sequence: TGTGCCAGCAGTTGGCCGGGGGGGACTGAAGCTTTCTTT.

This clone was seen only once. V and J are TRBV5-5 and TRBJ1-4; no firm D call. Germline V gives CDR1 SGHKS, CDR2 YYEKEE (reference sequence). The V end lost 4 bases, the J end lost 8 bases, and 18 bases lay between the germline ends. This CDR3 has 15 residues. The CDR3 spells CASSTAPGVREKLFF. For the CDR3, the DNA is TGTGCCAGCAGCACCGCTCCCGGGGTAAGGGAAAAACTGTTTTTT.

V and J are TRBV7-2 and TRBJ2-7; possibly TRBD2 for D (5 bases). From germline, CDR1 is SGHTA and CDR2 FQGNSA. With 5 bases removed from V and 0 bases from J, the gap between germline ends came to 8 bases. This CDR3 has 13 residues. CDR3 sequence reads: CASSPGDSYEQYF. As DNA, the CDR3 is TGTGCCAGCAGCCCCGGGGACTCCTACGAGCAGTACTTC.

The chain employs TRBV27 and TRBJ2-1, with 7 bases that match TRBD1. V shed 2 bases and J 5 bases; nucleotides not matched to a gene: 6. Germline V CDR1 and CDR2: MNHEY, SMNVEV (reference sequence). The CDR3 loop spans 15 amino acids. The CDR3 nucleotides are TGTGCCAGCAGTTTAGCCGGGACAGAAAACAATGAGCAGTTCTTC. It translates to CASSLAGTENNEQFF.